The clone carrying this TCR beta chain is judged medium-sized. The data originate from a study of spatial heterogeneity in lung cancer. Study summary: Alpha-chain detections were consistently fewer than beta-chain detections among the sequences. As counted in raw reads, each unique TCR and UMI combination appeared more than ten times on average.

Single TCR cDNA molecules each had their own unique molecular identifier. TCRdb called the 5' RACE reads again in MiXCR, with one record for every CDR3 protein. This sample has some 2,100 distinct CDR3 sequences, with approximately 12% found just once. Time point indicated: sample taken at primary tumor resection. TCRs were sequenced from unsorted whole RNA of tumor, nontumor lung or PBMC. V was shortened by 4 bases and J by 3 bases, with 13 bases between the two germline ends. Germline-derived CDR1 and CDR2 are SEHNR and FQNEAQ (reference sequence). CDR3 length equals 14 residues. The receptor was isolated from a male donor with early-stage non-small cell lung cancer. Source: normal lung tissue next to the tumor, taken at surgery. The chain combines TRBV7-9 with TRBJ2-7; no definite D call. The CDR3 coding sequence is TGTGCCAGCAGCTCTACCATGAAAGACTACGAGCAGTACTTC. The encoded protein is CASSSTMKDYEQYF. Using reference TRBV7-9 and TRBJ2-7 for the parts outside the CDR3, the full variable domain is DTGVSQNPRHKITKRGQNVTFRCDPISEHNRLYWYRQTLGQGPEFLTYFQNEAQLEKSRLLSDRFSAERPKGSFSTLEIQRTEQGDSAMYLCASSSTMKDYEQYFGPGTRLTVT.